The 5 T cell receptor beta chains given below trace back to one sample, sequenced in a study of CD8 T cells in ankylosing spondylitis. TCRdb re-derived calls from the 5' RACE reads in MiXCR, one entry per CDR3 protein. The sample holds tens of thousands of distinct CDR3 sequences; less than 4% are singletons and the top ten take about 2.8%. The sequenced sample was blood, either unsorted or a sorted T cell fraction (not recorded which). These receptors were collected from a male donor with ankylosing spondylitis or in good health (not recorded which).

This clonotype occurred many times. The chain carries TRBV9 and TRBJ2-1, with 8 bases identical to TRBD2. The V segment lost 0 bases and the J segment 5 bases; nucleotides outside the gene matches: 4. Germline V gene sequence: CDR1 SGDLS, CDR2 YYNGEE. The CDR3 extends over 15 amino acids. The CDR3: CASSVAGGPNNEQFF. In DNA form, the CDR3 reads TGTGCCAGCAGCGTAGCGGGGGGGCCGAACAATGAGCAGTTCTTC.

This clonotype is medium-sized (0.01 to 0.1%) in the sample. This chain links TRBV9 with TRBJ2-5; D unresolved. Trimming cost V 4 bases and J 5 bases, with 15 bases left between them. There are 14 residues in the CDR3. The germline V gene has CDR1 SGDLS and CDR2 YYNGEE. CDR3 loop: CASSPRLVFETQYF. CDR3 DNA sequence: TGTGCCAGCAGCCCAAGGCTAGTCTTTGAGACCCAGTACTTC. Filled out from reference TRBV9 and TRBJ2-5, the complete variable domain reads DSGVTQTPKHLITATGQRVTLRCSPRSGDLSVYWYQQSLDQGLQFLIQYYNGEERAKGNILERFSAQQFPDLHSELNLSSLELGDSALYFCASSPRLVFETQYFGPGTRLLVL.

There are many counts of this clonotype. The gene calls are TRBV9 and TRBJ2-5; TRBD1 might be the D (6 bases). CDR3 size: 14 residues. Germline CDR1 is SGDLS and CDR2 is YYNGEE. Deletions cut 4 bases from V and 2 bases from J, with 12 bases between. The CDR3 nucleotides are TGTGCCAGCAGCCAAGGACAGCTTCAAGAGACCCAGTACTTC. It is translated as CASSQGQLQETQYF. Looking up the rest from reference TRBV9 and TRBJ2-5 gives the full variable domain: DSGVTQTPKHLITATGQRVTLRCSPRSGDLSVYWYQQSLDQGLQFLIQYYNGEERAKGNILERFSAQQFPDLHSELNLSSLELGDSALYFCASSQGQLQETQYFGPGTRLLVL.

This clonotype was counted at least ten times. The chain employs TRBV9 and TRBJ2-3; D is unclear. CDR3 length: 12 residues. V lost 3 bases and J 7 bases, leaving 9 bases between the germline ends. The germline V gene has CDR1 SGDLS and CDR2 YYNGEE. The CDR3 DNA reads TGTGCCAGCAGCGGGCCCTCGTATACGCAGTATTTT. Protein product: CASSGPSYTQYF.

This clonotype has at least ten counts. CDR3 sequence (DNA): TGTGCCAGCAGCGTTACAGAGGGCTATGGCTACACCTTC. Its translation is CASSVTEGYGYTF. V usage is TRBV9 and J usage is TRBJ1-2; the D is unclear. Trimming removed 2 bases from V and 4 bases from J, with 9 bases in between. Germline assignment: CDR1 SGDLS and CDR2 YYNGEE. The CDR3 length is 13 residues.